This T cell receptor beta chain stems from a study of control samples from healthy donors and cancer patients. This table comes from immunoSEQ multiplex PCR, and its TCRdb copy is limited to in-frame clones, with some not included. The sample has approximately 15,000 clones; 87% are singletons. Deletions cut 1 base from V and 2 bases from J, with 9 bases between. Germline V gives CDR1 SGDLS, CDR2 YYNGEE. The CDR3 has 15 residues. The chain is built from TRBV9 and TRBJ2-2; D ambiguous. The sequence derives from a woman aged 70-85 years with colorectal cancer. The sample comprised PBMCs. CDR3 sequence (DNA): TGTGCCAGCAGCGTACAGCTAGTTAACACCGGGGAGCTGTTTTTT. It specifies CASSVQLVNTGELFF.